In this sample, the clone carrying this T cell receptor (beta chain) turned up a few times. In germline, CDR1 is SGHTS, CDR2 YDEGEE. Trimming cost V 0 bases and J 0 bases; bases outside gene matches: 9. The CDR3 is 19 amino acids. The sample is drawn from a study of regulatory T cells in long-lasting Graves disease. In building TCR beta libraries, iRepertoire HTBI primers were used together with Arm-PCR of CDR3 regions. TCRdb fed the multiplex PCR reads into MiXCR, producing one record per CDR3 protein. The sample has around 500,000 distinct CDR3 sequences, about 16% seen once. Time point here: newly diagnosed GD, antithyroid drugs for less than 3 months. PBMCs were the source of the RNA used for TCR sequencing. This same sample was also taken into another study, of T cells in Graves' hyperthyroidism and ophthalmopathy. That work contributes: The majority of expanded thyroid clonotypes above 0.001 also appeared in blood.

This material consisted of peripheral blood mononuclear cells (PBMCs), taken at new diagnosis, from a patient treated with antithyroid drugs. The chain couples TRBV5-8 to TRBJ2-6, with 7 bases lining up with TRBD1. The sequence derives from a woman aged 35-65 years with Graves disease. The CDR3 reads CASSLDQTGDLSGANVLTF. CDR3 coding DNA: TGTGCCAGCAGCTTGGATCAAACAGGGGACCTCTCTGGGGCCAACGTCCTGACTTTC.